What follows are 8 T cell receptor beta chains derived from one specimen sequenced in a study of T cell changes during pregnancy in multiple sclerosis. The protocol was immunoSEQ multiplex PCR, while the TCRdb copy is restricted to in-frame clones and leaves out a portion. The sample lists approximately 13,000 clones, 88% occurring once. The sequenced sample was CD8+ T cells from peripheral blood mononuclear cells, obtained in the second trimester of pregnancy. The receptors originated from a female donor in good health, enrolled as a control in a pregnancy study.

CDR3: CAISESTRGSVYGYTF. As DNA, the CDR3 is TGTGCCATCAGTGAGTCGACTCGGGGGTCTGTGTATGGCTACACCTTC. V is TRBV10-3 and J is TRBJ1-2, with D perhaps matching TRBD1 (5 bases). Germline assignment: CDR1 ENHRY and CDR2 SYGVKD. Trimming shortened V by 0 bases and J by 5 bases, and 16 bases separated the two germline ends. This CDR3 has 16 amino acids.

The chain recombines TRBV27 with TRBJ2-2; D is possibly TRBD1 (6 bases). V was clipped by 6 bases and J by 1 base, with 9 bases between them. Germline V CDR1 and CDR2: MNHEY, SMNVEV (reference sequence). This CDR3 region has 14 residues. CDR3 sequence: CASRWGQNTGELFF. CDR3 in DNA: TGTGCCAGCAGGTGGGGACAGAACACCGGGGAGCTGTTTTTT.

This sequence joins TRBV4-2 and TRBJ2-7, with 10 bases lining up with TRBD2. CDR1 is LGHNA, CDR2 YNFKEQ, per germline. The CDR3 extends over 19 amino acids. The V segment lost 1 base and the J segment 2 bases; nucleotides outside the gene matches: 14. In DNA, the CDR3 is TGTGCCAGCAGCCAAGTGGGAGGAGCGGGAGGGCCCGGAACCTACGAGCAGTACTTC. Its translation: CASSQVGGAGGPGTYEQYF.

This clone has a handful of counts. This chain connects TRBV4-1 to TRBJ2-5; the D gene is possibly TRBD2 (5 bases). This CDR3 is built from 14 residues. V was shortened by 0 bases and J by 2 bases, with 7 bases between the two germline ends. CDR1 MGHRA and CDR2 YSYEKL come from the germline V gene. For the CDR3, the DNA is TGCGCCAGCAGCCAAGAGAGCGGTCAAGAGACCCAGTACTTC. Its protein is CASSQESGQETQYF.

V is TRBV30 and J is TRBJ1-2; 7 nucleotides line up with TRBD1. This CDR3 has 14 residues. V gave up 0 bases and J gave up 0 bases; unmatched junction bases: 1. Germline lookup yields CDR1 GTSNPN and CDR2 SVGIG (reference sequence). CDR3 DNA: TGTGCCTGGAGTGTGGGGACAGCTAACTATGGCTACACCTTC. Protein sequence: CAWSVGTANYGYTF.

This chain connects TRBV4-3 to TRBJ2-1; TRBD2 matches 9 bases. The CDR3 covers 17 residues. V lost 3 bases and J lost 6; bases outside the gene matches: 12. CDR1 and CDR2 (germline): LGHNA, YSLEER. The CDR3 region has the DNA TGCGCCAGCAGCCAGCGGGAGGGACTAGGAGGTGTCAATGAGCAGTTCTTC. Its translation is CASSQREGLGGVNEQFF.

V gene TRBV5-6 combines with J gene TRBJ1-1, with D tentatively TRBD1 (6 bases). Germline V lookup: CDR1 SGHDT, CDR2 YYEEEE. The CDR3 is made up of 16 amino acids. V was cut by 7 bases and J by 0 bases, with 19 bases left in between. This CDR3 is CASGGPEDPMNTEAFF. CDR3 in DNA: TGTGCCAGCGGGGGCCCGGAGGATCCAATGAACACTGAAGCTTTCTTT.

V and J are TRBV4-2 and TRBJ2-1; 7 nucleotides match TRBD2. Trimming removed 0 bases from V and 0 bases from J; junction bases left unmatched: 2. The CDR3 spans 16 residues. Germline V gene sequence: CDR1 LGHNA, CDR2 YNFKEQ. CDR3 region: CASSQDGGGSYNEQFF. The CDR3 DNA reads as TGTGCCAGCAGCCAAGATGGGGGGGGCTCCTACAATGAGCAGTTCTTC.